This TCR beta chain was captured in a study of T cell changes during pregnancy in multiple sclerosis. This CDR3 contains 15 residues. Germline V lookup: CDR1 LGHNA, CDR2 YSLEER. V dropped 4 bases and J dropped 4 bases, with 13 bases sitting between them. Generated by immunoSEQ multiplex PCR, the TCRdb table keeps only in-frame clones and is missing some. Seen here are tens of thousands of clones, about 90% observed once, and the top ten hold 0.73%. Sequenced here: CD4+ T cells from peripheral blood mononuclear cells, sampled before pregnancy. The gene calls are TRBV4-3 and TRBJ2-2; D possibly corresponds to TRBD2 (5 bases). The receptor comes from a female donor with multiple sclerosis, enrolled in a pregnancy study. CDR3 loop: CASSLSRALTGELFF. The CDR3 DNA reads as TGCGCCAGCAGCCTTTCGCGGGCGCTCACCGGGGAGCTGTTTTTT.